These 26 T cell receptor beta chains came from one sample sequenced in a study of T cells in Graves' hyperthyroidism and ophthalmopathy. Authors of the study amplified TCR beta CDR3 regions from RNA transcripts. TCR CDR3 underwent first-round RT-PCR with the HTBI primer set. TCRdb used MiXCR to reprocess the multiplex PCR reads, holding one entry per CDR3 protein. The repertoire holds 500,000 to 700,000 distinct CDR3 sequences, with approximately 15% as singletons. The specimen was blood. The receptor source for this set is a woman between 18 and 29 years old with Graves' hyperthyroidism.

This chain connects TRBV20-1 to TRBJ2-5, with D possibly being TRBD2 (6 bases). V lost 4 bases and J lost 6, with 12 bases in between. Germline V lookup: CDR1 DFQATT, CDR2 SNEGSKA (reference sequence). There are 12 residues in the CDR3. CDR3 nucleotide sequence: TGCAGTGCTATTACTAGCACTAAGACCCAGTACTTC. It encodes CSAITSTKTQYF.

The chain recombines TRBV9 with TRBJ2-1; TRBD2 agrees at 13 bases. V lost 5 bases to trimming and J lost 5 bases; unmatched junction nucleotides: 4. The CDR3 consists of 15 residues. The V gene's germline CDR1 is SGDLS and CDR2 YYNGEE. The CDR3 region has the DNA TGTGCCAGCAGTGGACTAGCGGGAGTGCACAATGAGCAGTTCTTC. Its protein product is CASSGLAGVHNEQFF. Using reference TRBV9 and TRBJ2-1 for the parts outside the CDR3, the full variable domain is DSGVTQTPKHLITATGQRVTLRCSPRSGDLSVYWYQQSLDQGLQFLIQYYNGEERAKGNILERFSAQQFPDLHSELNLSSLELGDSALYFCASSGLAGVHNEQFFGPGTRLTVL.

This clonotype was seen at least ten times. The chain has TRBV4-1 and TRBJ2-7, with TRBD2 matching over 7 bases. Germline V gene lookup returns CDR1 MGHRA and CDR2 YSYEKL. The CDR3 spans 15 residues. V lost 3 bases, J lost 0 bases, and 5 bases stayed unmatched. CDR3 DNA: TGCGCCAGCAGCCACCCGGGCGGGAGCTCCTACGAGCAGTACTTC. Translated, it gives CASSHPGGSSYEQYF.

This clonotype occurred a few times. The chain couples TRBV10-3 to TRBJ2-1; TRBD2 aligns across 10 bases. The CDR3 sequence is 15 residues long. Germline V lookup: CDR1 ENHRY, CDR2 SYGVKD. V was pared by 4 bases and J by 3 bases, with 3 bases of the junction left unmatched. CDR3 residues: CAISGTSGLYNEQFF. CDR3 coding DNA: TGTGCCATCAGTGGGACTAGCGGACTCTACAATGAGCAGTTCTTC.

This clonotype was picked up many times. V and J are TRBV4-3 and TRBJ1-1, with D hard to call. The germline CDR1 and CDR2 sequences are LGHNA and YSLEER. Trimming left V 3 bases short and J 6 bases short, with 11 bases between. The CDR3 runs 13 residues. In DNA, the CDR3 is TGCGCCAGCAGCCACCTTACGGGGTCTGAAGCTTTCTTT. Translating gives CASSHLTGSEAFF.

This clonotype was seen ten or more times. DNA of the CDR3: TGCAGTGCTACCAGGGTAAATGAGCAGTTCTTC. This encodes CSATRVNEQFF. The chain is built from TRBV20-1 and TRBJ2-1; a possible D gene is TRBD1 (5 bases). The CDR3 has 11 residues. Germline CDR1 reads DFQATT; CDR2 reads SNEGSKA (reference sequence). The ends were cut back, 4 bases at V and 7 bases at J, with 8 bases in the middle.

The table lists this clonotype with a few counts. This chain connects TRBV20-1 to TRBJ2-7; 12 nucleotides agree with TRBD2. V lost 1 base and J lost 1; bases outside the gene matches: 2. There are 15 residues in the CDR3. Germline CDR1 and CDR2: DFQATT and SNEGSKA (reference sequence). In nucleotides, the CDR3 is TGCAGTGCTAGAGGGACTAGCGGGGATTCCTACGAGCAGTACTTC. As protein: CSARGTSGDSYEQYF.

This clonotype came up many times. The chain uses TRBV7-2 and TRBJ1-1; D not resolved. V lost 2 bases and J 0 bases, leaving 13 bases between the germline ends. CDR1 is SGHTA, CDR2 FQGNSA, per germline. This CDR3 has 16 residues. In DNA, the CDR3 is TGTGCCAGCAGCTTATTCAGGTGGACCATGAACACTGAAGCTTTCTTT. Translated: CASSLFRWTMNTEAFF.

The rearrangement uses TRBV7-6 and TRBJ1-6, with D perhaps matching TRBD1 (5 bases). CDR1 is SGHVS, CDR2 FNYEAQ, per germline. The germline V and J ends were trimmed by 0 bases and 0 bases, with 9 bases remaining between them. This CDR3 comprises 17 residues. CDR3 residues: CASSLALRGSYNSPLHF. CDR3 nucleotides: TGTGCCAGCAGCTTAGCTCTGAGGGGCTCCTATAATTCACCCCTCCACTTT. The entire variable domain, with the rest obtained from reference TRBV7-6 and TRBJ1-6, is as follows: GAGVSQSPRYKVTKRGQDVALRCDPISGHVSLYWYRQALGQGPEFLTYFNYEAQQDKSGLPNDRFSAERPEGSISTLTIQRTEQRDSAMYRCASSLALRGSYNSPLHFGNGTRLTVT.

This clonotype was detected ten times or more. As DNA, the CDR3 is TGTGCCAGCAGAGAAACAGGGCCATCCTCCTACAATGAGCAGTTCTTC. Amino acid sequence: CASRETGPSSYNEQFF. V is TRBV12-3 or TRBV12-4 and J is TRBJ2-1; tentative D call: TRBD1 (6 bases). The CDR3 loop spans 16 amino acids. V was clipped by 6 bases and J by 0 bases, with 15 bases between them.

This clonotype has a handful of counts. J is TRBJ2-4 and V is TRBV6-6; 9 bases are a match to TRBD2. CDR3 length: 16 residues. Per the germline V gene, CDR1 is MNHNY and CDR2 is SVGAGI (reference sequence). The V and J ends lost 0 bases and 6 bases, in that order; junction bases with no gene match: 6. CDR3 nucleotides: TGTGCCAGCAGTTACTCGGCTAGCGGGATCCCAAACATTCAGTACTTC. It translates to CASSYSASGIPNIQYF.

This clonotype was found many times. The CDR3 DNA follows: TGTGCCAGCACGAAGGGCGTCGGCAATCAGCCCCAGCATTTT. Its protein is CASTKGVGNQPQHF. V usage is TRBV5-6 and J usage is TRBJ1-5; D is undetermined. This CDR3 has 14 amino acids. V lost 6 bases and J 2 bases, leaving 12 bases between the germline ends. Germline loops: CDR1 SGHDT, CDR2 YYEEEE.

Concerning this clonotype itself: This may stem from a read error, because a much larger clone lies one nucleotide away. The V and J genes are TRBV27 and TRBJ1-5; D is unclear. Germline values: CDR1 MNHEY, CDR2 SMNVEV (reference sequence). The CDR3 loop spans 15 amino acids. The V and J ends lost 1 base and 2 bases respectively, with 9 bases between them. CDR3 nucleotides: TGTGCCAGCAGTTTATACAGCTATGGCAATCAGCCCCAGCATTTT. Its protein is CASSLYSYGNQPQHF.

V and J are TRBV20-1 and TRBJ2-2; 8 positions match TRBD2. The germline CDR1 and CDR2 sequences are DFQATT and SNEGSKA (reference sequence). The CDR3 loop spans 16 amino acids. V gave up 3 bases and J gave up 0 bases; unmatched junction bases: 6. The CDR3 here is CSASRVAGSNTGELFF. The DNA of the CDR3 is TGCAGTGCTAGTAGGGTAGCGGGGTCGAACACCGGGGAGCTGTTTTTT.

Here the CDR3 reads CAISHTSGGGSDTQYF. CDR3 coding DNA: TGTGCCATCAGCCATACTAGCGGGGGGGGTTCAGATACGCAGTATTTT. The chain is built from TRBV10-3 and TRBJ2-3; 13 bases match TRBD2. CDR1 ENHRY and CDR2 SYGVKD come from the germline V gene. The CDR3 covers 16 residues. V was clipped by 6 bases and J by 4 bases; unmatched bases: 7.

Worth noting for this clonotype: A much larger clone differs from this one at a single base, so this may be a read error. The rearrangement uses TRBV18 and TRBJ1-1; D is possibly TRBD1 (6 bases). This CDR3 is built from 15 residues. V lost 0 bases, J lost 6 bases, and 14 bases lay in between. Per germline, CDR1 KGHSH and CDR2 LQKENI. The CDR3 spells CASSPPSRGIAEAFF. DNA for the CDR3: TGTGCCAGCTCACCACCGAGCAGGGGAATCGCTGAAGCTTTCTTT.

This clonotype occurred a few times. The J gene is TRBJ2-7, the V gene TRBV6-2 or TRBV6-3, with D perhaps being TRBD1 or TRBD2 (5 bases each). The CDR3 totals 12 residues. Germline assignment: CDR1 MNHEY and CDR2 SVGEGT. Trimming removed 2 bases at V and 5 bases at J, with 7 bases between. The CDR3 nucleotides are TGTGCCAGCAGTTACGGGGGAAACGAGCAGTACTTC. It translates to CASSYGGNEQYF.

This clonotype was observed at least ten times. The chain is built from TRBV5-1 and TRBJ1-1; 7 nucleotides align to TRBD1. V gave up 1 base and J gave up 1 base; unmatched junction bases: 4. This CDR3 is 15 amino acids long. Germline V lookup: CDR1 SGHRS, CDR2 YFSETQ. As DNA, the CDR3 is TGCGCCAGCAGCTTGCTCGACAGGGCGAACACTGAAGCTTTCTTT. Translation gives CASSLLDRANTEAFF.

The CDR3 coding sequence is TGTGCCAGCAGATTAATGGCGACGGTGAGCTCCTACGAGCAGTACTTC. It specifies CASRLMATVSSYEQYF. The chain joins TRBV27 to TRBJ2-7; D not resolved. Germline loops: CDR1 MNHEY, CDR2 SMNVEV (reference sequence). There are 16 residues in the CDR3. With 6 bases removed from V and 0 bases from J, the gap between germline ends came to 18 bases.

This clonotype was seen repeatedly, ten times or more. The junction departs from the called germline gene at one end, perhaps through a read error. As DNA, the CDR3 is TGCAGTGCAAGAGGGGTCGGGCAGGGGGCCGAGGATAGCAATCAGCCCCAGCATTTT. Its translation: CSARGVGQGAEDSNQPQHF. The chain combines TRBV20-1 with TRBJ1-5, with 8 positions matching TRBD1. CDR3 size: 19 residues. Germline lookup yields CDR1 DFQATT and CDR2 SNEGSKA (reference sequence).

This clonotype was counted a few times. The V call is TRBV5-1, the J call TRBJ1-6; possibly TRBD1 for D (6 bases). CDR3 length: 15 residues. CDR1 is SGHRS, CDR2 YFSETQ, per germline. V was trimmed by 0 bases and J by 14 bases, leaving 18 bases between them. The CDR3, as DNA: TGCGCCAGCAGCTTGGATGGGGGCCCGCGGGGAGCCCTCCACTTT. The encoded protein is CASSLDGGPRGALHF.

This clonotype occurred many times. The chain recombines TRBV12-3 or TRBV12-4 with TRBJ2-1; the D gene is possibly TRBD1 (5 bases). The CDR3 has 13 residues. Trimming cost V 3 bases and J 6 bases, with 9 bases left between them. For the CDR3, the DNA is TGTGCCAGCAGTTTCGGCAGGGCCAATGAGCAGTTCTTC. It specifies CASSFGRANEQFF.

This clonotype has a count of ten or more. The chain carries TRBV7-2 and TRBJ2-5, with D possibly TRBD2 on 5 matching bases. Per the germline V gene, CDR1 is SGHTA and CDR2 is FQGNSA. The V end was cut by 3 bases, the J end by 4 bases, with 24 bases between. This CDR3 spans 18 amino acids. CDR3 DNA: TGTGCCAGCAGCTTCTCCCCCATCGGCGGGCGAGGTAGAGAGACCCAGTACTTC. Translating it yields CASSFSPIGGRGRETQYF.

This clonotype was detected a few times. This chain joins TRBV7-9 and TRBJ2-1; TRBD1 matches at 11 bases. CDR3 size: 15 residues. From germline, CDR1 is SEHNR and CDR2 FQNEAQ (reference sequence). The V and J ends lost 5 bases and 6 bases, in that order; junction bases with no gene match: 6. The CDR3 nucleotides are TGTGCCAGCAGCCGAGGGACAGGGGGAATCAATGAGCAGTTCTTC. It specifies CASSRGTGGINEQFF.

This clonotype was seen at least ten times. The chain couples TRBV28 to TRBJ1-1; 9 positions match TRBD1. Germline V gene sequence: CDR1 MDHEN, CDR2 SYDVKM. The CDR3 covers 16 residues. Trimming removed 5 bases from V and 4 bases from J; junction bases left unmatched: 11. The CDR3 DNA is TGTGCCAGCAGTACACAGACAGGGGGAGTTGTCACTGAAGCTTTCTTT. Translated: CASSTQTGGVVTEAFF.

This clonotype was recorded many times. This rearrangement joins TRBV12-3 or TRBV12-4 to TRBJ2-7; 8 bases fit TRBD1. The CDR3 has 16 amino acids. V was clipped by 6 bases and J by 1 base; unmatched bases: 11. Here the CDR3 DNA reads TGTGCCAGCAGCCCAATGGCAGGACAGGGTTCCTACGAGCAGTACTTC. Translation: CASSPMAGQGSYEQYF.